This section outlines one T cell receptor (beta chain) sequence together with its context. The antigen remains undetermined. The CDR3 has 16 residues. In germline, CDR1 is LNHDA, CDR2 SQIVND (reference sequence). V lost 5 bases, J lost 7 bases, and 9 bases stayed unmatched. This sample is drawn from a study of shared clonotypes between healthy human individuals. General study findings and limits: Compared with memory subsets, naive subsets generally had larger estimated richness. It was the few donors that limited the genetic and exposure-history diversity represented.

Using immunoSEQ multiplex PCR, the repertoire was profiled, and TCRdb retains in-frame clones only, with some absent. The sample has approximately 180,000 clones; roughly 93% are singletons. Specimen: naive CD4+ T cells sorted from blood. Subset denoted: CD45RA+ positively selected. This receptor was taken from a woman aged 25-40 years in good health. This chain connects TRBV19 to TRBJ1-6; 9 nucleotides agree with TRBD1. The CDR3 sequence is CASSEDRGIRNSPLHF. CDR3 coding DNA: TGTGCCAGTAGTGAAGACAGGGGGATTAGGAATTCACCCCTCCACTTT.